What follows are 11 T cell receptor beta chains derived from one specimen sequenced in a study of technical replicates of blood from a few donors. Measured with immunoSEQ multiplex PCR; TCRdb has only the in-frame clones, and not every one. The data contain 60,000 to 75,000 clones, 95% to 98% of them singletons. The sample comprised T cells isolated from PBMCs. All receptors derive from a human donor in good health.

This chain links TRBV6-5 with TRBJ2-1; D is unclear. The V gene lost 4 bases and the J gene lost 9 bases, with 7 bases spanning the gap. This CDR3 region has 11 residues. Looked up from germline, CDR1 is MNHEY and CDR2 is SVGAGI. CDR3 coding DNA: TGTGCCAGCAGTTTCTCGAGTGAGCAGTTCTTC. Protein product: CASSFSSEQFF.

DNA of the CDR3: TGTGCCAGCAGCTTATCGGAGGGGTTCTTTGGCTACACCTTC. The encoded protein is CASSLSEGFFGYTF. V usage is TRBV7-9 and J usage is TRBJ1-2, with D maybe TRBD1 (5 bases). Germline CDR1 reads SEHNR; CDR2 reads FQNEAQ (reference sequence). Trimming removed 2 bases from V and 7 bases from J, with 14 bases in between. This CDR3 comprises 14 residues.

As regards this clone: A read error may account for a junction end that differs from germline. This rearrangement joins TRBV30 to TRBJ2-7; no firm D call. This CDR3 is built from 13 residues. CDR1 and CDR2 from the germline V gene are GTSNPN and SVGIG (reference sequence). The CDR3 nucleotides read TGTGCCTGGAGGACCCGCGGATGGCGCGACCTCTTCTTC. Translation gives CAWRTRGWRDLFF. The entire variable domain, with the rest obtained from reference TRBV30 and TRBJ2-7, is as follows: SQTIHQWPATLVQPVGSPLSLECTVEGTSNPNLYWYRQAAGRGLQLLFYSVGIGQISSEVPQNLSASRPQDRQFILSSKKLLLSDSGFYLCAWRTRGWRDLFFGPGTRLTVT.

CDR3 region: CAWNFGQAAKNIQYF. The CDR3 nucleotides read TGTGCCTGGAATTTTGGTCAGGCGGCCAAAAACATTCAGTACTTC. J is TRBJ2-4 and V is TRBV30; D gene ambiguous. V gave up 4 bases and J gave up 1 base, with 14 bases separating them. This CDR3 region has 15 residues. CDR1 and CDR2 from the germline V gene are GTSNPN and SVGIG (reference sequence).

The chain links TRBV14 to TRBJ2-1; D may be TRBD1 (5 bases). Germline V gene sequence: CDR1 SGHDN, CDR2 FVKESK. V lost 0 bases and J 9 bases, leaving 18 bases between the germline ends. There are 16 residues in the CDR3. The CDR3 is CASSQDSWNTRGEQFF. As DNA, the CDR3 is TGTGCCAGCAGCCAAGATAGTTGGAACACAAGGGGTGAGCAGTTCTTC.

The CDR3 here is CASSPIPGQGKRTEAFF. The CDR3 DNA sequence: TGTGCCAGCTCACCAATACCGGGACAGGGGAAGAGGACTGAAGCTTTCTTT. The chain employs TRBV18 and TRBJ1-1, with 10 bases fitting TRBD1. The CDR3 runs 17 residues. The trim removed 2 bases at V and 5 bases at J, leaving 11 bases unmatched. Germline V lookup: CDR1 KGHSH, CDR2 LQKENI.

The chain has TRBV7-2 and TRBJ1-5, with no clear D. Trimming took 6 bases from V and 4 from J, leaving 16 bases between them. This CDR3 region has 15 residues. CDR1 and CDR2 from the germline V gene are SGHTA and FQGNSA. In DNA form, the CDR3 reads TGTGCCAGCAGTTTGAAGACGGCGGCTAATCAGCCCCAGCATTTT. This translates into CASSLKTAANQPQHF. The whole variable domain, filled in from reference TRBV7-2 and TRBJ1-5, reads GAGVSQSPSNKVTEKGKDVELRCDPISGHTALYWYRQSLGQGLEFLIYFQGNSAPDKSGLPSDRFSAERTGGSVSTLTIQRTQQEDSAVYLCASSLKTAANQPQHFGDGTRLSIL.

The rearrangement uses TRBV21-1 and TRBJ1-5; the table calls TRBD1, which could not be checked here. TRBV21-1 corresponds to a pseudogene. This CDR3 has 16 residues. In DNA form, the CDR3 reads TGTGCCAGCAGCAAAGCAGGGGCGGAGAGCAATCAGCCCCAGCATTTT. Amino acid sequence: CASSKAGAESNQPQHF.

The chain carries TRBV2 and TRBJ1-3; D gene unclear. Trimming took 7 bases from V and 0 from J, leaving 10 bases between them. Germline CDR1 reads SNHLY; CDR2 reads FYNNEI. The CDR3 has 14 amino acids. CDR3 loop: CASTQLLSGNTIYF. CDR3 sequence (DNA): TGTGCCAGCACACAGCTACTCTCTGGAAACACCATATATTTT.

The chain employs TRBV2 and TRBJ1-2, with D possibly TRBD1 on 5 matching bases. V was trimmed by 3 bases and J by 3 bases, leaving 14 bases between them. Germline V gives CDR1 SNHLY, CDR2 FYNNEI. The CDR3 runs 15 residues. Here the CDR3 reads CASSDFQGTDYGYTF. The CDR3 DNA is TGTGCCAGCAGTGACTTTCAGGGCACGGACTATGGCTACACCTTC.

The rearrangement uses TRBV18 and TRBJ1-1, with 7 bases identical to TRBD1. CDR3 size: 17 residues. Germline V CDR1 and CDR2: KGHSH, LQKENI. The V gene end was trimmed by 6 bases and the J gene end by 0 bases; junction bases not matched to a gene: 13. The CDR3 DNA is TGTGCCAGCTCCGCGGCGGGGACAGTTTTCATGAACACTGAAGCTTTCTTT. Translated: CASSAAGTVFMNTEAFF.